This TCR beta chain was recovered during a study of beta chain features in type 1 diabetes. Isolation of CD4+ naive, central memory, regulatory and stem cell-like memory cells was achieved by sorting via CD45RO/CCR7/CD25/CD127/CD95/CD27. Each sorted population was over 98% pure. Notes on the study in general: In all four CD4+ subsets, TCRB CDR3 length was significantly, moderately reduced in type 1 diabetes.

This clone has more than one count but fewer than ten. What it binds is not known. V trimming: 5 bases; J trimming: 1 base; junction bases outside the gene matches: 11. The germline V gene has CDR1 MDHEN and CDR2 SYDVKM. This CDR3 is built from 16 residues. All of the isolated RNA was reverse transcribed, so expressed TCRB transcripts were sequenced. The average output of naive, central memory and regulatory T cell samples was a few million reads. This table comes from immunoSEQ multiplex PCR, and its TCRdb copy is limited to in-frame clones, with some not included. The table includes 300,000 to 400,000 clones, roughly 8.8% detected once.

Sequencing was carried out using central memory CD4+ T cells from blood. The origin of this receptor is a young man with type 1 diabetes. V usage is TRBV28 and J usage is TRBJ2-7; 7 bases match TRBD2. The CDR3: CASSLHLAVLSYEQYF. CDR3 DNA sequence: TGTGCCAGCAGTCTGCATCTAGCGGTACTTTCCTACGAGCAGTACTTC.